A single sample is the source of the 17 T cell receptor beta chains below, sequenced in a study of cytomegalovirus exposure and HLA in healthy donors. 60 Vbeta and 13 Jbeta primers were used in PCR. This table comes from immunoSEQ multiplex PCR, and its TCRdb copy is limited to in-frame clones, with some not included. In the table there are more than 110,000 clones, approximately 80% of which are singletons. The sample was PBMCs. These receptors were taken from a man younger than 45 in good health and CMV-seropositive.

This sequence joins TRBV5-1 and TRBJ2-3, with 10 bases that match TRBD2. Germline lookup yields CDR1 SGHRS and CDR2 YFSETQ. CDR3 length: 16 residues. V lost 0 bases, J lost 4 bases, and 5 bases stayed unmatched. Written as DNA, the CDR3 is TGCGCCAGCAGCTTGGGGCTAGCGGGGGTGTCAGATACGCAGTATTTT. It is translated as CASSLGLAGVSDTQYF.

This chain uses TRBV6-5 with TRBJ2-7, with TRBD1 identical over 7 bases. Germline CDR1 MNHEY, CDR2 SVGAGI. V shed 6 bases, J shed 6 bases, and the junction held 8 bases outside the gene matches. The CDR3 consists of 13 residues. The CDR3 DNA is TGTGCCAGCAGCCAGGACAGGAGAGGCGAGCAGTACTTC. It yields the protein CASSQDRRGEQYF.

The CDR3 DNA sequence: TGTGCCAGCAGTTTAGCCCCGGACAGATCATACGAGCAGTACTTC. It is translated as CASSLAPDRSYEQYF. V usage is TRBV28 and J usage is TRBJ2-7, with D possibly TRBD1 on 6 matching bases. This CDR3 region has 15 residues. The germline V gene encodes CDR1 MDHEN and CDR2 SYDVKM. Deletions cut 2 bases from V and 4 bases from J, with 15 bases between.

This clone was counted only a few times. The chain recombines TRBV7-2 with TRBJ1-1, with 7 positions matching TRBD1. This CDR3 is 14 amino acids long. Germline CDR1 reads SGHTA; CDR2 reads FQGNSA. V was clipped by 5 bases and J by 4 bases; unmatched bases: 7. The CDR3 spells CASSPQAGGTEAFF. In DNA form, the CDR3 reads TGTGCCAGCAGCCCCCAAGCAGGGGGCACTGAAGCTTTCTTT.

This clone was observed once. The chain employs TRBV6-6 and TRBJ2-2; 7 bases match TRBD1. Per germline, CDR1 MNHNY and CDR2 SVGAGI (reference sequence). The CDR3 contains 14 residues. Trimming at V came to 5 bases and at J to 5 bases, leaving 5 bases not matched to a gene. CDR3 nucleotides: TGTGCCAGCAGTAAACGACAGGGAACCGGGGAGCTGTTTTTT. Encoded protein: CASSKRQGTGELFF.

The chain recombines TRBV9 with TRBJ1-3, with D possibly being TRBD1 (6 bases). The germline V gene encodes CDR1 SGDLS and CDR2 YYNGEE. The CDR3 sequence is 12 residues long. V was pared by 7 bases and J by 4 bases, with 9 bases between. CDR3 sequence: CASQGNGNTIYF. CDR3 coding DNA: TGTGCCAGCCAGGGGAACGGAAACACCATATATTTT.

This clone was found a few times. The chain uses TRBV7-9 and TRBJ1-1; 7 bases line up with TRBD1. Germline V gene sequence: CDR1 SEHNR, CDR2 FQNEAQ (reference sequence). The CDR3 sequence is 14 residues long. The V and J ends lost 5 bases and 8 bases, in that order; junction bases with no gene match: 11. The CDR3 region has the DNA TGTGCCAGCAGCACGCAGGGGGACGGAAGGGAAGCTTTCTTT. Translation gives CASSTQGDGREAFF.

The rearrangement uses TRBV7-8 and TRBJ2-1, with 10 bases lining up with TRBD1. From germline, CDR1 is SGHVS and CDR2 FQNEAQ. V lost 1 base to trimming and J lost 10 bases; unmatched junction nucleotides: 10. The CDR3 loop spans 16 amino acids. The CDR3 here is CASSLGPGQGTYEQFF. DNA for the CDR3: TGTGCCAGCAGCTTAGGCCCGGGACAGGGGACATACGAGCAGTTCTTC.

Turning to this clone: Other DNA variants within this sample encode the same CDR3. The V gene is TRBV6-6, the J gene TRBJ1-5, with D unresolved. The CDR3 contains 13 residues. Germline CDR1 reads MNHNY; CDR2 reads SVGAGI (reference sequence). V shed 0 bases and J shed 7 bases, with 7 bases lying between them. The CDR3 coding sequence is TGTGCCAGCAGTTACTCGGAGGGACAGCCCCAGCATTTT. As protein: CASSYSEGQPQHF.

In DNA form, the CDR3 reads TGTGCCAGCAGGCCTAGTCTGACTTACTACAATGAGCAGTTCTTC. Translated: CASRPSLTYYNEQFF. The chain is built from TRBV27 and TRBJ2-1; D remains unclear. The V end lost 6 bases, the J end lost 3 bases, and 15 bases lay between the germline ends. From germline, CDR1 is MNHEY and CDR2 SMNVEV (reference sequence). The CDR3 totals 15 residues.

The CDR3 bases are TGTGCCAGCAGTTACATCCAGGGGAGCTCTGGAAACACCATATATTTT. This codes for CASSYIQGSSGNTIYF. The chain is built from TRBV6-6 and TRBJ1-3; D is perhaps TRBD1 (6 bases). CDR3 length: 16 amino acids. V lost 2 bases and J 0 bases, leaving 11 bases between the germline ends. Germline V CDR1 and CDR2: MNHNY, SVGAGI (reference sequence).

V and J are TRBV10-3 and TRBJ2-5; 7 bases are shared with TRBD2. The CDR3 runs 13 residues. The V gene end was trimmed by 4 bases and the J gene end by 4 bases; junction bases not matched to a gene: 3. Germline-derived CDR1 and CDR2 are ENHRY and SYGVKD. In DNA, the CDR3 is TGTGCCATCAGTGGAGGGACTACAGAGACCCAGTACTTC. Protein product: CAISGGTTETQYF.

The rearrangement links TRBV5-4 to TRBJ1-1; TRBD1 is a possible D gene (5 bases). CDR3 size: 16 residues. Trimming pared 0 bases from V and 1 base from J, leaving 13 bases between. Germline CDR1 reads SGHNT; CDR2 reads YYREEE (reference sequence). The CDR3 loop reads CASSLGGGLQNTEAFF. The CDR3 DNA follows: TGTGCCAGCAGCTTGGGGGGGGGACTGCAGAACACTGAAGCTTTCTTT.

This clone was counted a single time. As DNA, the CDR3 is TGTGCCAGCAGCTTAGCGTCTGGCAGTGATACAGCAGAGACCCAGTACTTC. It is translated as CASSLASGSDTAETQYF. The chain carries TRBV7-9 and TRBJ2-5; D remains unclear. Trimming cost V 0 bases and J 4 bases, with 18 bases left between them. The CDR3 has 17 residues. The germline gives CDR1 SEHNR, CDR2 FQNEAQ (reference sequence).

This CDR3 is CASSRWGVRKVGARDTGELFF. Here the CDR3 DNA reads TGCGCCAGCAGCCGCTGGGGGGTTCGCAAAGTAGGGGCGCGGGACACCGGGGAGCTGTTTTTT. V is TRBV4-1 and J is TRBJ2-2; a weak D match, TRBD2 (6 bases). Germline CDR1 is MGHRA and CDR2 is YSYEKL. The CDR3 has 21 amino acids. Trimming took off 4 bases at V and 3 bases at J, with 30 bases between the two ends.

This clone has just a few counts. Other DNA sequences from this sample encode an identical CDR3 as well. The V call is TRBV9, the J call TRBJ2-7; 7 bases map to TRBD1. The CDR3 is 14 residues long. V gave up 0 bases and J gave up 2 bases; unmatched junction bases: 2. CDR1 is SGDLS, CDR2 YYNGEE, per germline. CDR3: CASSVGQGAYEQYF. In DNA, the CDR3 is TGTGCCAGCAGCGTAGGGCAGGGGGCCTACGAGCAGTACTTC.

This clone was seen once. This CDR3 reads CASSLDGPSTDTQYF. The CDR3 DNA reads as TGTGCCAGCAGCTTAGACGGTCCTAGCACAGATACGCAGTATTTT. The chain employs TRBV11-3 and TRBJ2-3; D is ambiguous. Looked up from germline, CDR1 is SGHNT and CDR2 is YENEEA. V shed 0 bases and J shed 0 bases, with 7 bases lying between them. The CDR3 has 15 amino acids.